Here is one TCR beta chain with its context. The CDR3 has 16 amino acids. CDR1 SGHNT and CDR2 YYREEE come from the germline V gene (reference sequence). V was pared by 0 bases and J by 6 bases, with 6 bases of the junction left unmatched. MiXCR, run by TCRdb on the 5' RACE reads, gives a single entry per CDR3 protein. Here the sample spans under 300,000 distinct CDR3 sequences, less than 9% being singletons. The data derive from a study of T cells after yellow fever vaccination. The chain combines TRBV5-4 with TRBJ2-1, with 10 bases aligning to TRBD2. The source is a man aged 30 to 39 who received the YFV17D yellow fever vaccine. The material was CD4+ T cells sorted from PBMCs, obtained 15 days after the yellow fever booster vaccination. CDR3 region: CASSLGGLAGVNEQFF. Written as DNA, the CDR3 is TGTGCCAGCAGCTTGGGAGGGCTAGCGGGAGTCAATGAGCAGTTCTTC.